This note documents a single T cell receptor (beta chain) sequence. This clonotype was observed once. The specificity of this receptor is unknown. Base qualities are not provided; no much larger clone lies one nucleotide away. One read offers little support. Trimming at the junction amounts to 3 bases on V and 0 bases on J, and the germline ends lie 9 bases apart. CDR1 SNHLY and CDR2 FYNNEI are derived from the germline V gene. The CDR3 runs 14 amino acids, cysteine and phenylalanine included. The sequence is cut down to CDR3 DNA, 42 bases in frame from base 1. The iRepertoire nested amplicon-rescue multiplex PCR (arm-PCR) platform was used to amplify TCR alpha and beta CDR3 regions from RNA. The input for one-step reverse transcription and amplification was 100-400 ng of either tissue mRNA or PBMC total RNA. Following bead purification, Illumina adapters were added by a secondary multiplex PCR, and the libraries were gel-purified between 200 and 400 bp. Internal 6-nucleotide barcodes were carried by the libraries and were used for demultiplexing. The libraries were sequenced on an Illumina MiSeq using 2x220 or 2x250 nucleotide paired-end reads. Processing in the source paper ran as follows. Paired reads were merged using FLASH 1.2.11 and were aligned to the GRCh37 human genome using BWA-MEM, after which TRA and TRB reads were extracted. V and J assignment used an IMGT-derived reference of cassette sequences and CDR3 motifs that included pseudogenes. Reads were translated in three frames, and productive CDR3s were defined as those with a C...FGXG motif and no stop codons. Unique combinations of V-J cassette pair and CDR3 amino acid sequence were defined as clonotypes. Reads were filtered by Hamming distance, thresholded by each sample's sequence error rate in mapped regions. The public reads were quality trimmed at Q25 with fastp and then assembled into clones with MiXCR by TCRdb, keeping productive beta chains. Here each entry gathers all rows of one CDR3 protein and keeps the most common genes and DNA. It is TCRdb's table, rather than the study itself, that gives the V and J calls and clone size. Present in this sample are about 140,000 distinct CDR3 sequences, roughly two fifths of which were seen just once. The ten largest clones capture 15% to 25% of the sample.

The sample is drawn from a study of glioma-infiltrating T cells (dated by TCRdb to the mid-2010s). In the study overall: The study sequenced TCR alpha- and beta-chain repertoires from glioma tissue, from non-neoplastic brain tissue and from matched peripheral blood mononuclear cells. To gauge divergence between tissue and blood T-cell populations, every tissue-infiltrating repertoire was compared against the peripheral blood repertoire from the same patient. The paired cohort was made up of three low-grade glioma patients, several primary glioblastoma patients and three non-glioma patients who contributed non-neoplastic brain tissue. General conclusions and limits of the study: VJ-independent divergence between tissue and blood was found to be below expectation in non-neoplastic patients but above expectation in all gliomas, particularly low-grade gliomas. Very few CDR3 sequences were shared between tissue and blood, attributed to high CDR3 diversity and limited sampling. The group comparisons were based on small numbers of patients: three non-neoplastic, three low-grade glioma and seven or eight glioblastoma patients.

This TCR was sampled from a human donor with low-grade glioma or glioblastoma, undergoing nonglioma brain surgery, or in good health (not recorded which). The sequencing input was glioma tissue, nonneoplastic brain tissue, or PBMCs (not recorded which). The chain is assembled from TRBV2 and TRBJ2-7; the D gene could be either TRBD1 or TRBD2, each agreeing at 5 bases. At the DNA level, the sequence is TGTGCCAGCAGTGATGCAGGGAGCTCCTACGAGCAGTACTTC. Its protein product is CASSDAGSSYEQYF.